This TCR beta chain appears in the sequencing data of a study of CD8 T cells in ankylosing spondylitis (dated by TCRdb to 2016 to 2017). General notes on the study: T cell receptor beta repertoires were profiled in healthy donors and ankylosing spondylitis patients so that disease-linked TCR variants could be found. In total, the full study cohort was made up of nearly 110 healthy donors and roughly 27 ankylosing spondylitis patients. Peripheral blood was sampled, and synovial fluid was also collected from ankylosing spondylitis patients. Results and caveats for the whole study, not just this receptor: Blood from ankylosing spondylitis patients appeared to be characterized by a TCR beta motif made up of about 8 highly homologous amino acid variants. A CD8+ phenotype was shown by the disease-linked clones, which were found at relatively low frequencies in peripheral blood. Some motif variants were previously reported in synovial fluid and blood of reactive arthritis patients, suggesting common disease-initiation mechanisms. Significant enrichment of the disease-linked clones was reported in matched synovial fluid samples from ankylosing spondylitis patients.

The junction carries 13 bases between V and J, which are trimmed by 0 bases and 2 bases respectively. The CDR3 numbers 16 residues from cysteine through phenylalanine. Left in the record is the CDR3 DNA by itself, 48 bases read in frame from the first base. CDR1 and CDR2, looked up from the germline V gene, are SGHRS and YFSETQ. Sequencing was performed on an Illumina HiSeq 2500. Quantitative 5'-RACE with molecular barcodes was the method used to prepare the TCR beta libraries. Under the source paper's analysis protocol: A new computational method, built on a probabilistic model of VDJ rearrangement, was used to identify disease-linked TCR variants. TCRdb handled the public reads itself, with Q25 trimming in fastp and clone calling in MiXCR, and kept productive beta chains. CDR3 protein duplicates are merged, each entry listing the most common genes and DNA. The V and J calls come from TCRdb's annotation, not from the publication. This sample lists roughly 140,000 distinct CDR3 sequences; approximately 48% were detected once. The biggest ten clones account for roughly 15% of the sample.

As concerns this clonotype: Its cognate antigen has yet to be identified. Base qualities are not provided; no much larger clone lies one nucleotide away.

Synovial fluid samples and blood samples obtained from the same ankylosing spondylitis patients were matched. Recombination linked TRBV5-1 to TRBJ2-3; the D gene is perhaps TRBD1, from 6 matching bases. This receptor was identified in a male donor with ankylosing spondylitis. The sequenced sample was synovial fluid, either unsorted or a sorted T cell fraction (not recorded which). The CDR3 sequence is CASSLADRFPTDTQYF. The DNA sequence reads TGCGCCAGCAGCTTGGCCGACAGGTTCCCCACAGATACGCAGTATTTT. Full variable domain (CDR3 extended with the reference TRBV5-1 and TRBJ2-3 proteins): KAGVTQTPRYLIKTRGQQVTLSCSPISGHRSVSWYQQTPGQGLQFLFEYFSETQRNKGNFPGRFSGRQFSNSRSEMNVSTLELGDSALYLCASSLADRFPTDTQYFGPGTRLTVL.